This T cell receptor beta chain is from a study of blood T cell repertoires in COVID-19. About the study: COVID-19 samples, acute and convalescent, were from the United States, Italy and Spain.

Germline-derived CDR1 and CDR2 are LGHDT and YNNKEL (reference sequence). J gave up 10 bases and V 0 bases, and 4 bases lay outside the gene matches. The CDR3 sequence is 15 residues long. Sequencing used immunoSEQ multiplex PCR; TCRdb keeps in-frame clones, though not all of them. The sample lists roughly 80,000 clones, 81% occurring once. Sequenced material: peripheral blood. The sequence was collected from a man older than 75 with acute or convalescent COVID-19. The chain is built from TRBV3-1 (or the pseudogene TRBV3-2) and TRBJ1-4; TRBD1 agrees at 11 bases. The CDR3 DNA reads as TGTGCCAGCAGCCAAGAAGGGACAGGGGGTAGAAAACTGTTTTTT. It is translated as CASSQEGTGGRKLFF.